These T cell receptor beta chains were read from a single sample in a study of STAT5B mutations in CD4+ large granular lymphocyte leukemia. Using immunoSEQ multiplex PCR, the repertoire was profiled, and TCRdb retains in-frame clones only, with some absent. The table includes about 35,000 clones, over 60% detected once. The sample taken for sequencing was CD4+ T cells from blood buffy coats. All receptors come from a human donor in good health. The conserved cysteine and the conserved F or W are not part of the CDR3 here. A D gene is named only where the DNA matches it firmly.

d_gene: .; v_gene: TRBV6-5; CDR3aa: ASRAGQGAYGYT
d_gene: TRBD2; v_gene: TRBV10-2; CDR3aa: ASSAGAGGRTDTQY
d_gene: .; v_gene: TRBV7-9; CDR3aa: ASSSQGYNQPQH
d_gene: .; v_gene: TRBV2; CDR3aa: ASSEEAGAYGYT
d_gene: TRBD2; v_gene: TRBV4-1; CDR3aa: ASSQGPRSGSSYEQY
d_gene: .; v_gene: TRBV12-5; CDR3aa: ASGPGKDPEGYGYT
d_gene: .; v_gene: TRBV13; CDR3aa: ASSSSDRSSYEQY
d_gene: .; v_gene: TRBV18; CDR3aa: ASSPFGQITNTGELF
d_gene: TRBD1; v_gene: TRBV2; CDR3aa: ASSERDRGRTEAF
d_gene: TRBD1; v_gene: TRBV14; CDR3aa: ASSPLGTGITGELF
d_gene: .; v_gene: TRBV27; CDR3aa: AGGTGNTGELF
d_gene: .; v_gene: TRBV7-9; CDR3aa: ASSLSGGSGNTIY
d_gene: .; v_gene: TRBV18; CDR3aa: ASSTSGPQH
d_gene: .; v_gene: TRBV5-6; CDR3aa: ASSLGLGADTQY
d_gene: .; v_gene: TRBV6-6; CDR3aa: ASSVPGGARTF
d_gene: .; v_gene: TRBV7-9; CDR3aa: ASTQGGSLTDTQY
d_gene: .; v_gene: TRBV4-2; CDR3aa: ASSQEVGGRSEQY
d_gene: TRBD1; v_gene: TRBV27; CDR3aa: ASSLTPVGQGGGKLF
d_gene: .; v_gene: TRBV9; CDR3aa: ASSVLMGAGELF
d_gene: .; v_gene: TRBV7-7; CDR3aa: ASSPQGGDTGELF
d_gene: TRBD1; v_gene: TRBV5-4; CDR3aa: ASSSPGQGVSGNTIY
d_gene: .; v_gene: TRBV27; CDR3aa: ASSHGPRYEQY
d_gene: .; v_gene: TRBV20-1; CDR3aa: SARGAHEQY
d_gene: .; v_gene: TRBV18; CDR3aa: ASSPLGEGSTEAF
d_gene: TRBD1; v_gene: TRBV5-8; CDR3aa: APGTGQINTEAF
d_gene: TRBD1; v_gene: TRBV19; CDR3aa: ASSIGGTGADEQF
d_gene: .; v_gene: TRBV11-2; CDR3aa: ASSFSRIPGANVLT
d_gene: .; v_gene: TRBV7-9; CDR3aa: ASSLRGDTEAF
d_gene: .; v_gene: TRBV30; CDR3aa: AWSGSGSYNSPLH
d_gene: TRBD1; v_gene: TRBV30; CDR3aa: AWNPGQGARGTQY
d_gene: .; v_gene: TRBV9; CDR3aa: ASSPGVNQPQH